This T cell receptor beta chain was sequenced for a study of blood T cell repertoires in COVID-19. The germline CDR1 and CDR2 sequences are LNHNV and YYDKDF (reference sequence). Germline trimming cut 3 bases from V and 5 bases from J; bases unmatched to any gene: 8. The length of the CDR3 is 16 residues. Using immunoSEQ multiplex PCR, the repertoire was profiled, and TCRdb retains in-frame clones only, with some absent. The sample holds some 300,000 clones, about 90% seen once. The chain has TRBV15 and TRBJ2-5; 11 bases match TRBD2. The clonotype originates from a woman in her forties or fifties with COVID-19, enrolled during active disease. Material for sequencing was peripheral blood. The CDR3 spells CATSRVAGGTWETQYF. CDR3 bases: TGTGCCACCAGCAGGGTAGCGGGGGGGACGTGGGAGACCCAGTACTTC.